The sequence of this TCR beta chain was determined in a study of early T cells in non-severe SARS-CoV-2 infection. Germline V gene lookup returns CDR1 SGHVS and CDR2 FNYEAQ. Trimming took 4 bases from V and 1 from J; bases not matched to a gene: 2. The CDR3 is made up of 15 amino acids. Individual cDNA molecules were tagged with unique molecular identifiers. Each CDR3 protein gets one entry after TCRdb re-called the 5' RACE reads with MiXCR. Altogether roughly 65,000 distinct CDR3 sequences are present, 11% being singletons, with the ten largest covering 6.4%. This receptor was obtained from an adult who was a healthcare worker with PCR-confirmed SARS-CoV-2 infection or an uninfected control (not recorded which). The chain links TRBV7-6 to TRBJ2-2, with 8 bases that match TRBD1. The sample comprised whole blood. The CDR3, as DNA: TGTGCCAGCAGCTCCGGGACAGGGAACACCGGGGAGCTGTTTTTT. Amino acid sequence: CASSSGTGNTGELFF.